This record concerns one T cell receptor beta chain sequence. The antigen it binds to is not known. The input lacks base qualities; no much larger clone sits a single base away. The immunoSEQ Assay, a bias-controlled multiplex PCR, was used to amplify TCRbeta CDR3 regions from genomic DNA. The paper's processing steps were these. Nucleated cell counts per sample were estimated from amplification of reference gene primers within the assay. Sequence reads were collapsed and filtered to measure the absolute abundance of every unique TCRbeta CDR3 rearrangement. Productive Simpson clonality was computed per sample as the square root of Simpson's diversity index over productive rearrangements. This immuneACCESS table, as held by TCRdb, lists in-frame sequences with V and J called but not all clones. Of the missing ones, under half trace to an unresolved V gene in checked studies; the others have no known cause. Clone size and the V and J calls come from that table; the DNA yielded D and trimming. This sample lists roughly 150,000 clones; 70% to 90% were detected once. In total, the top ten clones hold more than 5% of the sample.

Ends trimmed: V by 0 bases, J by 7 bases; bases unmatched to a gene: 6. The CDR3 has 17 amino acids, counting the end cysteine and phenylalanine. The retained sequence is limited to the CDR3, 51 bases, with the frame set at the first base. Reading the germline V gene gives CDR1 MDHEN and CDR2 SYDVKM. These data belong to a study of blood T cell repertoires in COVID-19 (dated by TCRdb to about 2020). With regard to the full study: Samples from collaborators originated in the United States, Italy and Spain and spanned both the acute and convalescent phases of COVID-19. Where HLA class I and class II types were available, the types were taken from metadata supplied by the sample provider, not from assay-based typing. The repertoires were made available in a free public database intended to serve as a resource for research on the immune response to SARS-CoV-2. Subjects who had been exposed to COVID-19, were actively infected with it, or had recovered from it provided the deeply sampled blood TCRbeta repertoires that made up the dataset. Sample metadata almost always included a de-identified subject ID, COVID-19 status, age in years and sex. The material from the prospective study consisted of cDNA or gDNA derived from T cells, B-cell-depleted T cells, or PBMCs. Samples were obtained from the ongoing ImmuneRACE study (first 160 participants) and from over a thousand subjects provided by 6 global collaborators.

Whole blood was collected in K2EDTA tubes by collaborating institutions according to the institutions' own protocols. For TCRbeta analysis, collaborators shipped samples as frozen whole blood, isolated PBMCs, or DNA extracted from either of those sample types. Beyond this particular receptor, the publication reports: The quantity of clinical and demographic metadata differed by source and by participant and was supplied without curation.

The chain is encoded by TRBV28 joined to TRBJ2-1; 13 middle bases align to TRBD2. The clonotype comes from a human donor in a cohort sampled during active COVID-19. Material: peripheral blood. This receptor has the CDR3 CASSLWGTSGVLNEQFF. The bases are TGTGCCAGCAGTTTATGGGGGACTAGCGGGGTTCTAAATGAGCAGTTCTTC.